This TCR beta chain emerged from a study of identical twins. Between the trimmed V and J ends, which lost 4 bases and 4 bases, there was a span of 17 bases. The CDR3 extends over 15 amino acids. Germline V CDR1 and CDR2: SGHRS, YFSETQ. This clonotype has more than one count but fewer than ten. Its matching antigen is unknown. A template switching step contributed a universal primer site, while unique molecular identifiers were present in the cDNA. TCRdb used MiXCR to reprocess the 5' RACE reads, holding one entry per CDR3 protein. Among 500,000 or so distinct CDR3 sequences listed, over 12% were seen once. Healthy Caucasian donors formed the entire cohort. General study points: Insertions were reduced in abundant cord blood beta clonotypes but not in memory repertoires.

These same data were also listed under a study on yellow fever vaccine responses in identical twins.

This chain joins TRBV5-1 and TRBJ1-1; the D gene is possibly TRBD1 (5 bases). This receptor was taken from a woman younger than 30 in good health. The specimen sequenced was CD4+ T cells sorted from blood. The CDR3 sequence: CASSIETVGGTEAFF. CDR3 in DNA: TGCGCCAGCAGCATTGAGACAGTCGGAGGCACTGAAGCTTTCTTT.